This T cell receptor (beta chain) was obtained from a study of spatial heterogeneity in lung cancer (dated by TCRdb to the late 2010s). Notes on the research overall: Beta-chain transcripts were consistently detected in greater numbers than alpha-chain transcripts, which likely reflects a higher abundance of beta-chain transcripts. In the raw uncorrected reads, each unique combination of TCR and UMI appeared more than ten times on average. TCR alpha and beta repertoires were quantitatively compared across multiple tumor regions, matched nontumor lung and blood in non-small cell lung cancer. TCR repertoire features were related to nonsynonymous mutation counts determined by whole-exome sequencing of tumor tissue. At surgery, 220 tumor regions, around 67 matched nontumor lung samples and fewer than 60 PBMC samples were TCR-sequenced for both alpha and beta chains.

By share, this clonotype ranks as medium-sized (0.01 to 0.1%). Which antigen it targets is not known. No base-level quality is on record; no much larger clone is a single base apart. On the study overall, not on this receptor specifically: Ubiquitous expanded tumor TCRs were found in blood more often at tumor resection than at routine follow-up. Additional single-cell paired TCR alpha and beta sequencing was considered necessary to confirm, at a functional level, the hypothesis that regional TCRs recognize regional mutations.

The library was generated by 5' RACE. TCRdb records NextSeq 500 as the sequencer. To allow correction of PCR and sequencing errors, the TCR library protocol tagged every TCR cDNA molecule with a unique molecular identifier. The study's processing was this. TCR identification, UMI-based error correction and CDR3 extraction were performed with Decombinator tools. TCRs above a frequency of 2 per 1,000, corresponding to the top 1% of the tumor frequency distribution, were defined as expanded. Renyi diversity was calculated using the R vegan package after each repertoire was subsampled 100 times to 5,000 TCRs. CDR3 similarity networks were built from amino acid triplet string-kernel similarity, with CDR3s being connected when pairwise similarity was above 0.82. Through fastp at Q25 and MiXCR, TCRdb rebuilt clones from the public reads, retaining in-frame beta chains. A single entry per CDR3 protein holds the most common genes and DNA from its merged rows. The V and J calls come from TCRdb's annotation, not from the publication. The sample table shows thousands of distinct CDR3 sequences, and more than 15% are seen once. The ten largest clones represent 65% of the sample.

The sample's time point label, decoded: sample taken at primary tumor resection. TCR sequencing used whole RNA extracted from tumor and nontumor lung tissue, or from cryopreserved PBMC samples, without cell sorting. The donors were more than 65 patients from the lung TRACERx cohort who had early-stage, untreated non-small cell lung cancer. Only patients with enough RNA available from two or more tumor regions were chosen for TCR sequencing. Cut back by 6 bases and 6 bases, the V and J ends lie 12 bases apart. The CDR3 covers 12 residues, taking in both the cysteine and the phenylalanine. Solely the CDR3 DNA is kept, with 36 bases framed from the first base.

This chain is built from TRBV12-3 or TRBV12-4 and TRBJ2-7; the D region possibly corresponds to TRBD1 (5 bases align). This receptor was identified in a male donor with early-stage non-small cell lung cancer. The starting material was PBMCs, obtained at surgery. Here the CDR3 is given as CASRMDTREQYF. The DNA sequence is given as TGTGCCAGCAGAATGGACACCCGCGAGCAGTACTTC.